Listed below are T cell receptor beta chains from one sample, sequenced in a study of spatial heterogeneity in lung cancer. TCRdb used MiXCR to reprocess the 5' RACE reads, holding one entry per CDR3 protein. The repertoire holds some 120,000 distinct CDR3 sequences, with 9% to 15% as singletons. The specimen was PBMCs, collected at follow-up. These receptors were obtained from a male donor with early-stage non-small cell lung cancer. Both conserved end residues are part of each CDR3. A D gene is named only where the DNA matches it firmly. A clone size is listed for some rows: how often the clone was seen (once, few, many), or a class if it is expanded.

D gene	V gene	J gene	clone size	CDR3 DNA	CDR3 protein
NA	TRBV7-2	TRBJ2-1	NA	TGTGCCAGCGCCTTCCGGGGAAGCTCCTACAATGAGCAGTTCTTC	CASAFRGSSYNEQFF
NA	TRBV30	TRBJ1-1	many	TGTGCCTGGAGTCAGCGGACAGTGATGTACACTGAAGCTTTCTTT	CAWSQRTVMYTEAFF
NA	TRBV7-2	TRBJ2-3	NA	TGTGCCAGCAGCTTTAGAAAGGGAGATACGCAGTATTTT	CASSFRKGDTQYF
TRBD1	TRBV12-3/TRBV12-4	TRBJ2-5	NA	TGTGCCAGCAGTACAACAGGGGGCGCATGGGCTCGAGGGTCTCTGGGGGAGACCCAGTACTTC	CASSTTGGAWARGSLGETQYF
TRBD1	TRBV9	TRBJ2-7	many	TGTGCCAGCAGCGCGGACAGGGGGCGGGACGAGCAGTACTTC	CASSADRGRDEQYF
TRBD2	TRBV5-1	TRBJ2-4	NA	TGCGCCAGCAGCTTATTCCAGGCCCTCGGGGGGAGTGCCAAAAACATTCAGTACTTC	CASSLFQALGGSAKNIQYF
NA	TRBV7-3	TRBJ1-6	many	TGTGCCAGCAGCTTATGGGGCCCACCCAGCTCCTATAATTCACCCCTCCACTTT	CASSLWGPPSSYNSPLHF
NA	TRBV5-1	TRBJ2-3	NA	TGCGCCAGCAGCTTGGCGACGCTGGCCGCAGATACGCAGTATTTT	CASSLATLAADTQYF
NA	TRBV18	TRBJ2-7	many	TGTGCCAGCTCACCGGCGAGACAAACCTACGAGCAGTACTTC	CASSPARQTYEQYF
TRBD1	TRBV15	TRBJ1-2	NA	TGTGCCACCACCCTGGGACAGGGGGCGAGTTGGTACGGCTACACCTTC	CATTLGQGASWYGYTF
NA	TRBV20-1	TRBJ1-1	many	TGCAGTGCTAGAAGAGCCAGAAACACTGAAGCTTTCTTT	CSARRARNTEAFF
NA	TRBV28	TRBJ2-7	many	TGTGCCAGCGTCCGGGGCCTTAGCTCCTACGAGCAGTACTTC	CASVRGLSSYEQYF
NA	TRBV12-5	TRBJ2-1	NA	TGTGCTAGTGGTCCCGGGGTGGGACGGGACTACAATGAGCAGTTCTTC	CASGPGVGRDYNEQFF